This T cell receptor (beta chain) appears in the sequencing data of a study of spatial heterogeneity in lung cancer. Whole-study context: A strong correlation was found between TCR transcript counts in tumor regions and a T cell module score derived from matched bulk RNA-seq.

Trimming pared 8 bases from V and 4 bases from J, leaving 12 bases between. Germline CDR1 and CDR2: MNHEY and SVGEGT. This CDR3 is built from 13 residues. TCRdb re-analysed the 5' RACE reads in MiXCR, keeping a single row per CDR3 protein. The profile covers 15,000 to 20,000 distinct CDR3 sequences, with roughly 6% appearing a single time and approximately 6.2% taken by the ten largest. Study-level results: Expanded alpha and beta TCR counts within tumors tracked tumor mutation counts.

This clonotype has at least ten counts. The antigen is not known. Time point in this sample: sample taken at primary tumor resection. Unsorted whole RNA samples from tumor, nontumor lung or frozen PBMC were sequenced. The rearrangement links TRBV6-2 or TRBV6-3 to TRBJ2-1; D could derive from TRBD1 or TRBD2 (5 bases each). The source of this sequence is a male donor with early-stage non-small cell lung cancer. Sample: lung tumor tissue, taken at surgery. CDR3 in DNA: TGTGCCAGCGGAGGCTACAGGTACAATGAGCAGTTCTTC. Its translation: CASGGYRYNEQFF.